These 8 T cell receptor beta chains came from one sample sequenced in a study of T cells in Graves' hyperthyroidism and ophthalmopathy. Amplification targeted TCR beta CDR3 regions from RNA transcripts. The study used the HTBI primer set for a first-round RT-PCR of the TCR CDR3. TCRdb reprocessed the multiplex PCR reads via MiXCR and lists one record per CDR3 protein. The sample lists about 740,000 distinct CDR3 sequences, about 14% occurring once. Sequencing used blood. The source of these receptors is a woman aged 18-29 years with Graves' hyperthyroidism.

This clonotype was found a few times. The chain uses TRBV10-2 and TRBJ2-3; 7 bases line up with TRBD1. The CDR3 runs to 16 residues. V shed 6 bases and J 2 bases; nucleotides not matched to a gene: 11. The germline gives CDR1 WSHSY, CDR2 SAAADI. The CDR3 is CASRDRTFSITDTQYF. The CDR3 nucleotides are TGCGCCAGCAGGGACAGGACCTTCTCGATCACAGATACGCAGTATTTT.

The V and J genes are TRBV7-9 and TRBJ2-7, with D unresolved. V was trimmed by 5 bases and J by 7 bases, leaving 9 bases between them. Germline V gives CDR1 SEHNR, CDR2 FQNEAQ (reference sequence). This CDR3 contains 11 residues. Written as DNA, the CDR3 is TGTGCCAGCAGCACGACCAGGGAGCAGTACTTC. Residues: CASSTTREQYF. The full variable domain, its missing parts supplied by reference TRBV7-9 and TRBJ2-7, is DTGVSQNPRHKITKRGQNVTFRCDPISEHNRLYWYRQTLGQGPEFLTYFQNEAQLEKSRLLSDRFSAERPKGSFSTLEIQRTEQGDSAMYLCASSTTREQYFGPGTRLTVT.

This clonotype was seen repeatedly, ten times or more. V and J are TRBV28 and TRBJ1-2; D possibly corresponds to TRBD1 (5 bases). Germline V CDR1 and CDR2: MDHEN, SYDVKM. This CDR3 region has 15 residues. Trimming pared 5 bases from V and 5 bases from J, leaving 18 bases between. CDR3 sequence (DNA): TGTGCCAGCAGTATACACATTTCGGGGCTGTATGGCTACACCTTC. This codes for CASSIHISGLYGYTF.

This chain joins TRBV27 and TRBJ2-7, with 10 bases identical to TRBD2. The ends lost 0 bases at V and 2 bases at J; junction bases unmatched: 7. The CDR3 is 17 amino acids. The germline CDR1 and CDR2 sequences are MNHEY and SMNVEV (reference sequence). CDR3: CASSLSVGLAGAYEQYF. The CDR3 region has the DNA TGTGCCAGCAGTTTATCGGTAGGGCTAGCGGGAGCCTACGAGCAGTACTTC.

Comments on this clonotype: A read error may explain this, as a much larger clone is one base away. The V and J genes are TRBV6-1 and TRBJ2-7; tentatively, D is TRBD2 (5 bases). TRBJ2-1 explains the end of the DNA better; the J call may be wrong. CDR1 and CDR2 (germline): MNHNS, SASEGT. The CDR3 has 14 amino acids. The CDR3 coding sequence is TGTGCCAGCAGTCCAGCGGACGGGCCCTACGAGCAGTTCTTC. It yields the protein CASSPADGPYEQFF.

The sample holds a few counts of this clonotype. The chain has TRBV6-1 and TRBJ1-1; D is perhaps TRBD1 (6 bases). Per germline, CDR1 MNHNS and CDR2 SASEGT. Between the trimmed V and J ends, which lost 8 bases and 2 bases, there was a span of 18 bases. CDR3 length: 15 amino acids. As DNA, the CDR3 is TGTGCCAGCTTTTCGCCTTCCAGGGGAAACACTGAAGCTTTCTTT. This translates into CASFSPSRGNTEAFF.

CDR3: CASSFAWGPPSEKLFF. CDR3 in DNA: TGTGCCAGCAGCTTCGCTTGGGGACCACCGAGTGAAAAACTGTTTTTT. V gene TRBV5-6 combines with J gene TRBJ1-4, with D maybe TRBD1 (5 bases). Germline CDR1 is SGHDT and CDR2 is YYEEEE. This CDR3 comprises 16 residues. V lost 2 bases and J 7 bases, leaving 18 bases between the germline ends.

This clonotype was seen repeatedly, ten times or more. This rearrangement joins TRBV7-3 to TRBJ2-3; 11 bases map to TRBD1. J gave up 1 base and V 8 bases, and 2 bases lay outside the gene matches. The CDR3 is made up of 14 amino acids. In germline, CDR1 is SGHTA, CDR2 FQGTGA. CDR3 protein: CASGQGAGTDTQYF. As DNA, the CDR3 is TGTGCCAGCGGACAGGGGGCGGGCACAGATACGCAGTATTTT.